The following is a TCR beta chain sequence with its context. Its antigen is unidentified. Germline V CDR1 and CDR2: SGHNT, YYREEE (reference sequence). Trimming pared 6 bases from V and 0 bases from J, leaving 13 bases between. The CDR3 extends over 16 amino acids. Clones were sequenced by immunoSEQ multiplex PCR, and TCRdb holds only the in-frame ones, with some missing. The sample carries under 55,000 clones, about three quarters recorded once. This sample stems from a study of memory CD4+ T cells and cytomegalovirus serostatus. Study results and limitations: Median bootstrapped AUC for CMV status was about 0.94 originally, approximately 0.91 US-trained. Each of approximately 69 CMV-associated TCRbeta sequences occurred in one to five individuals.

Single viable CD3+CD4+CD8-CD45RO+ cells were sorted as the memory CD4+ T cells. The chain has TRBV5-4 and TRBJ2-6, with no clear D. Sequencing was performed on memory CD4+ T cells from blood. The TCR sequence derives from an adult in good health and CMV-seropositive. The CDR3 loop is CASTTKWSSGANVLTF. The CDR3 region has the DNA TGTGCCAGCACGACGAAATGGAGCTCTGGGGCCAACGTCCTGACTTTC.